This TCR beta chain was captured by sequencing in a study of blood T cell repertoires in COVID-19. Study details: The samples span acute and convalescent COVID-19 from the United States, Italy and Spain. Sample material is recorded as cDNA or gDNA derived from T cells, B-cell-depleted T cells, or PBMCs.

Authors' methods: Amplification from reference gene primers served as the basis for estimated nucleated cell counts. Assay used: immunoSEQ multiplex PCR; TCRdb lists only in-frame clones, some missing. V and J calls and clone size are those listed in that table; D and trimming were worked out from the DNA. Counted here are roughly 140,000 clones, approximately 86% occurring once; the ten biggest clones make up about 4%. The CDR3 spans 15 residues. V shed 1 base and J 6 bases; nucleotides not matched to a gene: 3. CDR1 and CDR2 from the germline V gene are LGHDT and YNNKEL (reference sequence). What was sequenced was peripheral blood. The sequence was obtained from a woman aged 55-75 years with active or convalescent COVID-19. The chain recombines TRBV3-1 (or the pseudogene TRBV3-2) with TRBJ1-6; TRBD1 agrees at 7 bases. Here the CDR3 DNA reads TGTGCCAGCAGCCAAGGCTACAGGGGTAATTCACCCCTCCACTTT. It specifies CASSQGYRGNSPLHF.